This record looks at one T cell receptor (beta chain) sequence and its context. The record originates from a study of blood T cell repertoires in COVID-19. On the study more broadly: T cells, B-cell-depleted T cells, or PBMCs supplied cDNA or gDNA.

Profiling relied on immunoSEQ multiplex PCR, and the TCRdb table lists in-frame clones only, not all of them. The data show hundreds of thousands of clones, approximately 86% seen once. Donors were grouped by their self-reported clinical history. Recovery meant two consecutive negative NP/OP PCR tests, professional clearance, or resolved symptoms. CDR3 size: 12 residues. The germline CDR1 and CDR2 sequences are SQVTM and ANQGSEA. Trimming pared 4 bases from V and 4 bases from J, leaving 11 bases between. The clonotype was recovered from a woman aged 45-65 years who had recovered from COVID-19. The sample consisted of PBMCs or T cells enriched from blood (not recorded which). The gene calls are TRBV29-1 and TRBJ2-7; the D is unclear. The chain's CDR3 is CSVVGGAYEQYF. In DNA form, the CDR3 reads TGCAGCGTTGTAGGCGGAGCATACGAGCAGTACTTC.